The entry below describes one T cell receptor beta chain. As yet, its antigen is unknown. The data are from a study of cytomegalovirus exposure and HLA in healthy donors. PCR employed 60 Vbeta and 13 Jbeta primers. Some clones are missing from TCRdb's copy, which holds only in-frame ones; the method was immunoSEQ multiplex PCR. The sample holds 200,000 to 250,000 clones, under 80% seen once. Findings and limits, study-wide: In vitro data verified a few CMV-associated chains as specific for CMV antigens. Most TCR sequences were rare, but some public TCRs occurred in many donors. Available immune exposure information covered CMV serostatus only.

The J segment lost 1 base and the V segment lost 4 bases, leaving 1 base of the junction unmatched. The CDR3 sequence is 14 residues long. The germline gives CDR1 SNHLY, CDR2 FYNNEI. The clonotype was recovered from a woman aged 30 to 39 in good health and CMV-seronegative. Sequencing was performed on PBMCs. J is TRBJ1-3 and V is TRBV2, with 7 positions matching TRBD1. This CDR3 is CASSGGQSGNTIYF. The CDR3 region has the DNA TGTGCCAGCAGTGGGGGACAGTCTGGAAACACCATATATTTT. Using reference TRBV2 and TRBJ1-3 for the parts outside the CDR3, the full variable domain is EPEVTQTPSHQVTQMGQEVILRCVPISNHLYFYWYRQILGQKVEFLVSFYNNEISEKSEIFDDQFSVERPDGSNFTLKIRSTKLEDSAMYFCASSGGQSGNTIYFGEGSWLTVV.